The 26 T cell receptor beta chains given below trace back to one sample, sequenced in a study of post-analysis software for immune sequencing data. These receptors lack a known antigen. TCR beta cDNA libraries had unique molecular identifiers. MiXCR, run by TCRdb on the PCR reads, gives a single entry per CDR3 protein. The data contain under 900,000 distinct CDR3 sequences, around 50% of them singletons. Study-level results: Patients had higher frequencies than controls of roughly five TRBV segments, including TRBV5-6, TRBV5-1 and TRBV20-1.

Sequences were obtained from blood. The receptors here all came from a girl aged 5-17 years with multiple sclerosis.

The rearrangement uses TRBV4-1 and TRBJ2-7; 10 bases map to TRBD2. Trimming cost V 4 bases and J 2 bases; bases outside gene matches: 5. Per the germline V gene, CDR1 is MGHRA and CDR2 is YSYEKL. The CDR3 runs 15 residues. The CDR3 region has the DNA TGCGCCAGCAGCCTTACTAGCGGGATCGCCTACGAGCAGTACTTC. Translation gives CASSLTSGIAYEQYF.

The chain has TRBV20-1 and TRBJ1-5; 7 bases fit TRBD1. After removal of 3 bases from V and 0 bases from J, the junction contained 5 bases not matched to a gene. This CDR3 is 15 amino acids long. In germline, CDR1 is DFQATT, CDR2 SNEGSKA (reference sequence). The CDR3 nucleotides read TGCAGTGCTAGTCAGGGGACAGATAGCAATCAGCCCCAGCATTTT. This gives the protein CSASQGTDSNQPQHF.

The sample holds a few counts of this clonotype. The chain carries TRBV20-1 and TRBJ2-5; 10 bases match TRBD1. The DNA matches TRBJ2-7 better at its end, which makes the J call doubtful. Germline CDR1 reads DFQATT; CDR2 reads SNEGSKA (reference sequence). This CDR3 contains 13 residues. DNA for the CDR3: TGCAGTGCTGGGGGACAGGGGTTAGGCGAGCAGTACTTC. Residues: CSAGGQGLGEQYF.

The sample holds a few counts of this clonotype. This chain joins TRBV2 and TRBJ2-1; 10 positions agree with TRBD1. From germline, CDR1 is SNHLY and CDR2 FYNNEI. V shed 4 bases, J shed 4 bases, and the junction held 7 bases outside the gene matches. The CDR3 is 16 amino acids. CDR3 sequence: CASSALLGQGYNEQFF. In DNA, the CDR3 is TGTGCCAGCAGTGCCCTTCTGGGACAGGGGTACAATGAGCAGTTCTTC.

A few counts support this clonotype. This chain links TRBV7-9 with TRBJ2-2; a possible D gene is TRBD2 (6 bases). The V gene lost 0 bases and the J gene lost 5 bases, with 16 bases spanning the gap. The germline CDR1 and CDR2 sequences are SEHNR and FQNEAQ (reference sequence). This CDR3 contains 17 residues. The CDR3: CASSLARDSWKTGELFF. The CDR3 DNA sequence: TGTGCCAGCAGCTTAGCGAGGGACTCCTGGAAGACCGGGGAGCTGTTTTTT.

This clonotype was seen a single time. This rearrangement joins TRBV20-1 to TRBJ2-3; 12 bases are a match to TRBD1. Germline-derived CDR1 and CDR2 are DFQATT and SNEGSKA (reference sequence). CDR3 length equals 15 residues. V dropped 2 bases and J dropped 2; count of bases not matched to a gene: 2. Here the CDR3 DNA reads TGCAGTGCTAGACCGGGACAGGGGGCCACAGATACGCAGTATTTT. This codes for CSARPGQGATDTQYF.

This clonotype showed up just a few times. The genes are TRBV28 and TRBJ1-3, with a possible D match to TRBD1 (5 bases). The germline V and J ends were trimmed by 3 bases and 2 bases, with 8 bases remaining between them. Germline V lookup: CDR1 MDHEN, CDR2 SYDVKM. The CDR3 spans 14 residues. The CDR3 DNA sequence: TGTGCCAGCAGTTTTAGGGGAACTGGAAACACCATATATTTT. Translated, it gives CASSFRGTGNTIYF.

This chain connects TRBV12-3 or TRBV12-4 to TRBJ2-3, with 8 bases that match TRBD2. The CDR3 contains 14 residues. Trimming took 6 bases from V and 4 from J; bases not matched to a gene: 6. CDR3 residues: CASRHSGRSDTQYF. CDR3 nucleotides: TGTGCCAGCAGACACAGCGGGAGATCAGATACGCAGTATTTT.

This clonotype was found once. The genes are TRBV27 and TRBJ2-1, with TRBD1 identical over 9 bases. The germline V gene encodes CDR1 MNHEY and CDR2 SMNVEV (reference sequence). The CDR3 spans 14 residues. Trimming took 6 bases from V and 9 from J; bases not matched to a gene: 9. The DNA of the CDR3 is TGTGCCAGCAGGGGGACAGGGTCTGAGGTTGAGCAGTTCTTC. Translating it yields CASRGTGSEVEQFF.

This chain joins TRBV20-1 and TRBJ2-5; 9 positions agree with TRBD2. The germline V gene has CDR1 DFQATT and CDR2 SNEGSKA (reference sequence). V was clipped by 5 bases and J by 5 bases; unmatched bases: 18. The CDR3 is 17 residues long. This CDR3 is CSAELGGSGRRLETQYF. CDR3 bases: TGCAGTGCTGAGCTCGGGGGTAGCGGGAGACGGTTGGAGACCCAGTACTTC.

This clonotype occurred a few times. This chain connects TRBV4-1 to TRBJ2-4, with D tentatively TRBD1 (6 bases). The DNA end is more similar to TRBJ2-7, so the J call may be wrong. This CDR3 spans 15 amino acids. Looked up from germline, CDR1 is MGHRA and CDR2 is YSYEKL. This CDR3 is CASSQGTGSDYEQYF. CDR3 coding DNA: TGCGCCAGCAGCCAAGGAACAGGGAGCGACTACGAGCAGTACTTC.

V is TRBV30 and J is TRBJ1-2; no firm D call. This CDR3 is built from 11 residues. V lost 3 bases and J lost 6, with 8 bases in between. Germline V gene sequence: CDR1 GTSNPN, CDR2 SVGIG (reference sequence). Here the CDR3 reads CAWSPPNGYTF. DNA for the CDR3: TGTGCCTGGAGCCCCCCCAATGGCTACACCTTC.

The chain employs TRBV5-5 and TRBJ2-6; D unresolved. With 0 bases removed from V and 8 bases from J, the gap between germline ends came to 9 bases. The CDR3 is made up of 14 amino acids. In germline, CDR1 is SGHKS, CDR2 YYEKEE (reference sequence). The CDR3 sequence: CASSLAEGTNVLTF. In DNA form, the CDR3 reads TGTGCCAGCAGCTTGGCGGAAGGGACCAACGTCCTGACTTTC.

This clonotype was observed a few times. The chain recombines TRBV20-1 with TRBJ2-4; D is unclear. V was clipped by 0 bases and J by 3 bases, with 9 bases between them. Per the germline V gene, CDR1 is DFQATT and CDR2 is SNEGSKA (reference sequence). The CDR3 is 14 residues long. CDR3 loop: CSARDLVVKNIQYF. CDR3 nucleotide sequence: TGCAGTGCTAGAGATCTAGTTGTCAAAAACATTCAGTACTTC.

This clonotype was picked up a small number of times. V gene TRBV7-8 combines with J gene TRBJ2-7, with TRBD2 as a possible D gene (5 bases). The CDR3 totals 15 residues. V gave up 6 bases and J gave up 0 bases, with 15 bases separating them. Germline assignment: CDR1 SGHVS and CDR2 FQNEAQ. CDR3 loop: CASRYRGSNSYEQYF. The DNA for the CDR3 is TGTGCCAGCAGGTATAGAGGGTCCAACTCCTACGAGCAGTACTTC.

This clonotype was counted only a few times. The rearrangement links TRBV20-1 to TRBJ1-1; D gene ambiguous. Germline V gene data show CDR1 as DFQATT and CDR2 as SNEGSKA (reference sequence). The CDR3 contains 14 residues. With 7 bases removed from V and 4 bases from J, the gap between germline ends came to 19 bases. The CDR3 loop is CSVGRTGLVTEAFF. The CDR3, as DNA: TGCAGTGTCGGACGAACCGGTTTAGTCACTGAAGCTTTCTTT.

This clonotype is a singleton in its sample. The V gene is TRBV5-1, the J gene TRBJ1-5, with TRBD1 matching over 7 bases. Judging by the DNA end, TRBJ2-3 fits better; the J call may be wrong. The V gene's germline CDR1 is SGHRS and CDR2 YFSETQ. This CDR3 has 14 amino acids. CDR3 in amino acids: CASSLGQGDQPQYF. The CDR3 DNA sequence: TGCGCCAGCAGCTTGGGACAGGGAGATCAGCCCCAGTATTTT.

This chain links TRBV5-1 with TRBJ2-5; tentative D call: TRBD1 (6 bases). The CDR3 covers 14 residues. V dropped 4 bases and J dropped 4 bases, with 14 bases sitting between them. From germline, CDR1 is SGHRS and CDR2 YFSETQ. The CDR3 sequence: CASSANREGETQYF. The DNA of the CDR3 is TGCGCCAGCAGCGCTAACAGGGAAGGAGAGACCCAGTACTTC.

The gene calls are TRBV2 and TRBJ1-5; the match to TRBD1 covers 8 bases. The V gene's germline CDR1 is SNHLY and CDR2 FYNNEI. CDR3 length: 15 amino acids. Trimming cost V 2 bases and J 1 base; bases outside gene matches: 1. DNA for the CDR3: TGTGCCAGCAGTGAACAGGGGGCGAGCAATCAGCCCCAGCATTTT. Translating gives CASSEQGASNQPQHF. The full variable domain, in which reference TRBV2 and TRBJ1-5 provide the parts outside the CDR3, is EPEVTQTPSHQVTQMGQEVILRCVPISNHLYFYWYRQILGQKVEFLVSFYNNEISEKSEIFDDQFSVERPDGSNFTLKIRSTKLEDSAMYFCASSEQGASNQPQHFGDGTRLSIL.

This chain uses TRBV7-8 with TRBJ2-3, with 10 nucleotides matching TRBD1. CDR3 length: 14 amino acids. CDR1 and CDR2 (germline): SGHVS, FQNEAQ. CDR3 region: CTGGGTGDFGTQYF. The DNA for the CDR3 is TGTACCGGAGGAGGGACAGGGGATTTTGGTACGCAGTATTTT. Together with reference TRBV7-8 and TRBJ2-3, the CDR3 gives the full variable domain: GAGVSQSPRYKVAKRGQDVALRCDPISGHVSLFWYQQALGQGPEFLTYFQNEAQLDKSGLPSDRFFAERPEGSVSTLKIQRTQQEDSAVYLCTGGGTGDFGTQYFGPGTRLTVL.

V is TRBV7-9 and J is TRBJ1-1; D remains ambiguous. CDR1 is SEHNR and CDR2 is FQNEAQ in the germline V gene (reference sequence). V shed 5 bases and J shed 2 bases, with 12 bases lying between them. The CDR3 consists of 14 residues. The CDR3 protein is CASSPLSFNTEAFF. The CDR3 region has the DNA TGTGCCAGCAGCCCCCTGTCATTTAACACTGAAGCTTTCTTT.

This clonotype has just a few counts. This chain joins TRBV29-1 and TRBJ2-5; TRBD1 might be the D (5 bases). Trimming cost V 3 bases and J 7 bases, with 12 bases left between them. This CDR3 is built from 12 residues. From germline, CDR1 is SQVTM and CDR2 ANQGSEA. The CDR3 DNA is TGCAGCGTTGATGACAGCCCCCGGACCCAGTACTTC. Translating it yields CSVDDSPRTQYF. Full variable domain (outside the CDR3, taken from reference TRBV29-1 and TRBJ2-5): SAVISQKPSRDICQRGTSLTIQCQVDSQVTMMFWYRQQPGQSLTLIATANQGSEATYESGFVIDKFPISRPNLTFSTLTVSNMSPEDSSIYLCSVDDSPRTQYFGPGTRLLVL.

J is TRBJ1-4 and V is TRBV29-1; D is uncertain. There are 14 residues in the CDR3. Germline lookup yields CDR1 SQVTM and CDR2 ANQGSEA. V was cut by 5 bases and J by 0 bases, with 10 bases left in between. The DNA of the CDR3 is TGCAGCGTTATTTGGGTTGCAACTAATGAAAAACTGTTTTTT. Translating gives CSVIWVATNEKLFF.

The chain employs TRBV12-3 or TRBV12-4 and TRBJ2-7, with D possibly being TRBD2 (5 bases). CDR3 length: 12 residues. Trimming cost V 5 bases and J 5 bases, with 10 bases left between them. For the CDR3, the DNA is TGTGCCAGCAGTACGGAGGCAAACGAGCAGTACTTC. As protein: CASSTEANEQYF.

The V gene is TRBV25-1, the J gene TRBJ2-5; 9 bases agree with TRBD1. The DNA end lines up better with TRBJ2-7; the J call may be wrong. The CDR3 covers 14 residues. Germline assignment: CDR1 MGHDK and CDR2 SYGVNS. The CDR3 is CASSARDRVNEQYF. In DNA form, the CDR3 reads TGTGCCAGCAGTGCCCGGGACAGGGTCAACGAGCAGTACTTC.

This chain joins TRBV6-6 and TRBJ2-7; D may be TRBD2 (6 bases). With the DNA end fitting TRBJ2-5 better, the J assignment may be wrong. The germline CDR1 and CDR2 sequences are MNHNY and SVGAGI (reference sequence). This CDR3 spans 15 amino acids. In nucleotides, the CDR3 is TGTGCCAGCAGTTACCCACGACCGGGGGAAGAGACCCAGTACTTC. This sequence encodes CASSYPRPGEETQYF.